The present entry profiles one T cell receptor beta chain with its context. Its antigen specificity is not known. No qualities accompany the bases; no much larger clone lies one base away. The sample originates from a study of relationships among human T cell subsets (dated by TCRdb to about 2010). With respect to the entire study: The study sequenced eight distinct T cell populations from blood: pan T, CD8 cytotoxic, regulatory, Th1, Th2, naive plus transitional, activated and memory cells. General study outcomes and caveats: V, D and J usage, CDR3 length and N-nucleotide additions showed no statistically significant differences among the seven subsets. The considerable overlap in CDR3s among Th1, Th2 and regulatory T cells was taken as suggesting that cell fate choices are stochastic. More than 60% of CD8+ cytotoxic sequences came from clones with more than 100 reads, while the regulatory and Th2 subsets showed few clones of that size. The bead-based sorting was unable to rule out the presence of a CD4+CD8+ double-positive population.

CDR1 and CDR2 were assigned from the germline V gene (reference sequence) as DFQATT and SNEGSKA. V is clipped by 3 bases and J by 4 bases, and the sequence between their germline boundaries is 10 bases long. Counted from cysteine to phenylalanine, this CDR3 has 13 amino acids. Only the CDR3 DNA stays, 39 bases, in frame from base 1. Libraries were made using multiplex PCR. Instrument on record: 454 GS FLX. TCR alpha and beta CDR3 regions were amplified from mRNA by semiquantitative ARM-PCR. In ARM-PCR, tagged nested gene-specific primers were applied first, and communal superprimers then carried out the exponential amplification. Exonuclease was used to remove the nested primers before the first-round PCR products went through the second amplification round. Sequencing of the amplicons was performed on the 454 platform, which allows millions of DNA fragments to be sequenced rapidly without cloning bias. A read mappable to both V and J germline segments was defined as an effective read. Regarding the original processing steps: IRmap was used to assign reads to germline V, D and J segments, relying on pyromap, a Smith-Waterman modification adapted to 454 sequencing errors. D-beta assignments were filtered with cutoffs set at the 99th percentile of alignment scores obtained from simulated random sequences. The amino acids between the conserved V-segment Y[YFLI]C motif and the J-segment [FW]GXGT motif were defined as CDR3. Repertoire diversity was estimated with a compound Poisson process model previously applied to large-scale EST data. A procedure for detecting cross-contamination was used to argue that sample contamination was not the source of the shared CDR3s. TCRdb reran the public reads through fastp at Q25 and MiXCR, keeping productive beta chains. Merged by CDR3 protein, the rows form single entries marked with the most common genes and DNA. TCRdb, not the original authors, processed these V and J calls. The sample table shows some 13,000 distinct CDR3 sequences, and approximately 67% are seen once. The biggest ten clones account for less than 35% of the sample.

The CD4+CD25-CD294- flow-through remaining after the CD25, CD56 and CD294 bead selections was collected as Th1 cells. Miltenyi superparamagnetic beads coated with subset-specific monoclonal antibodies were used for isolation of the T cell subsets. All T cell populations were isolated from peripheral blood. Ficoll separation of whole blood yielded mononuclear cells, and anti-CD14 microbeads were then used to deplete the monocytes. The isolated cell populations were resuspended in RNAprotect reagent immediately. The rearranged chain carries TRBV20-1 and TRBJ2-1; TRBD1 is a weak D gene call, 6 bases matching. The sequenced material came from CD4+ Th1 cells sorted from blood. The cell subset or site label of this sample denotes: CD4+CD25-CD294- T helper 1 cells. This receptor was obtained from a man in his forties in good health. CDR3 sequence: CSARTGHYNEQFF. The sequenced DNA is TGCAGTGCTAGGACAGGTCATTACAATGAGCAGTTCTTC.